This is a list of T cell receptor beta chains from one sample in a study of blood T cell repertoires in COVID-19. Clones were sequenced by immunoSEQ multiplex PCR, and TCRdb holds only the in-frame ones, with some missing. Found here are some 290,000 clones, 81% of them singletons; the top ten hold 2.5% to 3.5%. The sequenced sample was peripheral blood. All receptors come from an older woman with active or convalescent COVID-19. Each CDR3 is given with its conserved first and last residue. D genes are given only for firm matches. Part of the rows lack a size; the others show once, few, many or a class for expanded clones.

cdr3_nt cdr3_aa d_call j_call clone_size v_call
TGTGCCAGCAGCTTGGTAGCCACTGAAGCTTTCTTT CASSLVATEAFF - TRBJ1-1 - TRBV5-6
TGTGCCAGCAGCTCGGACCGTACGGGAGAGCAGTTCTTC CASSSDRTGEQFF - TRBJ2-1 once TRBV7-2
TGTGCCAGCAGACGTAAGGGGACAGCGAACACAGATACGCAGTATTTT CASRRKGTANTDTQYF TRBD1 TRBJ2-3 - TRBV7-2
TGTGCCAGCTCACCAAGGGCGGGACAGCTTAATTCACCCCTCCACTTT CASSPRAGQLNSPLHF TRBD1 TRBJ1-6 - TRBV18
TGTGCCAGCAGCGCCGGACTGCTCCTGGGCTCGGTGAACACTGAAGCTTTCTTT CASSAGLLLGSVNTEAFF - TRBJ1-1 - TRBV5-4
TGTGCCAGCAGCACGGGGACGGAGGGAGGAGAGCAGTACTTC CASSTGTEGGEQYF - TRBJ2-7 few TRBV9
TGTGCCAGTAGTATAGGACTAGCGGGGGATGCAGATACGCAGTATTTT CASSIGLAGDADTQYF TRBD2 TRBJ2-3 - TRBV19
TGTGCCACCAGCCTAACGAGCGACAGGGGCTTTTATGGCTACACCTTC CATSLTSDRGFYGYTF TRBD1 TRBJ1-2 - TRBV15
TGTGCCAGCAGTCGTTACAATGAGCAGTTCTTC CASSRYNEQFF - TRBJ2-1 - TRBV27
TGTGCTAGTGGTTTCCTTGTCAACTTTAACTATGGCTACACCTTC CASGFLVNFNYGYTF - TRBJ1-2 once TRBV12-5
TGTGCCAGCAACTCGGACAGATCTAATCTCTATGGCTACACCTTC CASNSDRSNLYGYTF - TRBJ1-2 - TRBV2